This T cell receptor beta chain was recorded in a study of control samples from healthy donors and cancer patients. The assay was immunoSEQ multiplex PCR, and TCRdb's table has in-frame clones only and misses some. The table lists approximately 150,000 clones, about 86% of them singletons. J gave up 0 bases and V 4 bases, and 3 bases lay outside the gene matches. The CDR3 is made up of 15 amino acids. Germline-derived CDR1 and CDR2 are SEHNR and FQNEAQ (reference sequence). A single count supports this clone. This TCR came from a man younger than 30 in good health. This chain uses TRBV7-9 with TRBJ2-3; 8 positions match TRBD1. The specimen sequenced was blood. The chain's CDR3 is CASSSGQGSTDTQYF. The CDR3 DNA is TGTGCCAGCAGCTCCGGACAGGGAAGCACAGATACGCAGTATTTT.